The count of the clone carrying this T cell receptor beta chain is one. The germline V gene encodes CDR1 MNHEY and CDR2 SVGAGI. V gave up 4 bases and J gave up 1 base; unmatched junction bases: 1. The CDR3 loop spans 14 amino acids. The source of the sample is a study of T cell changes during pregnancy in multiple sclerosis. Repertoires were generated with immunoSEQ multiplex PCR, while TCRdb's copy carries only in-frame clones and drops some. The data contain around 45,000 clones, just under 95% of them singletons. The gene calls are TRBV6-5 and TRBJ1-1; 9 positions match TRBD1. Here the sequenced sample was CD4+ T cells from peripheral blood mononuclear cells, taken in the third trimester of pregnancy. This TCR was sampled from a female donor with multiple sclerosis, enrolled in a pregnancy study. The chain's CDR3 is CASSSTGGNTEAFF. CDR3 in DNA: TGTGCCAGCAGTTCGACAGGGGGGAACACTGAAGCTTTCTTT.